One T cell receptor beta chain is described in this entry. This CDR3 region has 12 residues. Germline CDR1 reads ENHRY; CDR2 reads SYGVKD. Trimming cost V 11 bases and J 2 bases; bases outside gene matches: 6. Only in-frame clones appear in the TCRdb table, and some are missing; sequencing was by immunoSEQ multiplex PCR. The sample records around 83,000 clones, 90% to 95% being singletons. The data were taken from a study of control samples from healthy donors and cancer patients. The genes are TRBV10-3 and TRBJ2-7; 7 nucleotides align to TRBD1. Sample: PBMCs. This clonotype was sampled from a woman aged 40 to 50 with lung cancer. The CDR3 nucleotides are TGTGCCTCCCGGGACAGAACCTACGAGCAGTACTTC. This encodes CASRDRTYEQYF.